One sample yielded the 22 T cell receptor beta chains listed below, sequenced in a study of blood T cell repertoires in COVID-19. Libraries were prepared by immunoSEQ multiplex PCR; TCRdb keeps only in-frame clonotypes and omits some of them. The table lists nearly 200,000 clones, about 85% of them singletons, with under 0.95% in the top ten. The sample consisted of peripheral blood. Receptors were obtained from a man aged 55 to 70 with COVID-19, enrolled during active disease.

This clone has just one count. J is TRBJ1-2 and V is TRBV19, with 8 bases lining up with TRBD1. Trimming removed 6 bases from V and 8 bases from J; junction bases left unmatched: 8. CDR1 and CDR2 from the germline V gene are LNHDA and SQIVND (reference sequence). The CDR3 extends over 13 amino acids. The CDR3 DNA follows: TGTGCCAGTAGGCCACAGGACAGGGAAGGCTACACCTTC. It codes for CASRPQDREGYTF.

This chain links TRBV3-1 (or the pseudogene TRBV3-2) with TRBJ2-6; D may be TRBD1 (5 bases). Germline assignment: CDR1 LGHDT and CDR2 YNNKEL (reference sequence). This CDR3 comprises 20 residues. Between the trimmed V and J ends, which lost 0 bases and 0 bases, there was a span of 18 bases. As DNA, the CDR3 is TGTGCCAGCAGCCAAGATCAAGGCAGGGTGGTGTTCTCTGGGGCCAACGTCCTGACTTTC. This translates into CASSQDQGRVVFSGANVLTF.

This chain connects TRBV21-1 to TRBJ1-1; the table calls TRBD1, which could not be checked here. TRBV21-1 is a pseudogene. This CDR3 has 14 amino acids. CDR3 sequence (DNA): TGTGCCAGCAGCCCCCGGGACAGGGGCACTGAAGCTTTCTTT. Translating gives CASSPRDRGTEAFF.

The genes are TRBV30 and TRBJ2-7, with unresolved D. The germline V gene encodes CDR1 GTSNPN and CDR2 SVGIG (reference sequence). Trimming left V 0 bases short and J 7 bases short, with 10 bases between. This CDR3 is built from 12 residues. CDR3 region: CAWSVTQIEQYF. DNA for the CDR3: TGTGCCTGGAGTGTAACACAGATTGAGCAGTACTTC.

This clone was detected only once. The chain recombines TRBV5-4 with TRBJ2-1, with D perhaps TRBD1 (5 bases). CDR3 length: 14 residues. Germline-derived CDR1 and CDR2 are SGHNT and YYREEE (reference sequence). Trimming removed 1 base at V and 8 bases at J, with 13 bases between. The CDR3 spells CASSLKQGADEQFF. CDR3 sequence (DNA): TGTGCCAGCAGCTTGAAGCAAGGGGCCGATGAGCAGTTCTTC.

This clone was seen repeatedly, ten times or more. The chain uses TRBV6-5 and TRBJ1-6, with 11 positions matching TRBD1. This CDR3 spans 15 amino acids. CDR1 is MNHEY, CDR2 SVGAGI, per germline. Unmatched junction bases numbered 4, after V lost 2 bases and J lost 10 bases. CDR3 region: CASSYRTGGGSPLHF. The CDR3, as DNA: TGTGCCAGCAGTTACAGGACAGGGGGCGGCTCACCCCTCCACTTT.

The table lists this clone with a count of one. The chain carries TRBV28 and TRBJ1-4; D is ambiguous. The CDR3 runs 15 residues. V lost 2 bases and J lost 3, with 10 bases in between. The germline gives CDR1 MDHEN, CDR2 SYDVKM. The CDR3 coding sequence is TGTGCCAGCAGTTTAATCGGGGTCTCTAATGAAAAACTGTTTTTT. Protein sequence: CASSLIGVSNEKLFF.

The CDR3 spells CASSISRTGNQPQHF. The CDR3 bases are TGTGCCAGTAGTATATCGCGGACAGGGAATCAGCCCCAGCATTTT. The J gene is TRBJ1-5, the V gene TRBV19; 8 bases are a match to TRBD1. The CDR3 has 15 amino acids. V shed 2 bases, J shed 4 bases, and the junction held 4 bases outside the gene matches. The germline V gene has CDR1 LNHDA and CDR2 SQIVND (reference sequence).

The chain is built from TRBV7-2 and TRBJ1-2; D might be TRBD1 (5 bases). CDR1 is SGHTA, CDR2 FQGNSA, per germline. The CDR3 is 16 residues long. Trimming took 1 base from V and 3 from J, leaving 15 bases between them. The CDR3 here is CASSLGWGAGHYGYTF. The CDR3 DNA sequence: TGTGCCAGCAGCTTAGGGTGGGGCGCAGGGCACTATGGCTACACCTTC.

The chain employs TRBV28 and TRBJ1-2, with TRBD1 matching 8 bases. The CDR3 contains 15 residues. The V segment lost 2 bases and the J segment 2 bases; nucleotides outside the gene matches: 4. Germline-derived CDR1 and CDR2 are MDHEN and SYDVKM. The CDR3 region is CASSLVGQGNYGYTF. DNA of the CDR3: TGTGCCAGCAGTTTAGTTGGACAGGGAAACTATGGCTACACCTTC.

The CDR3 region has the DNA TGTGCCAGCAGTGAACAGGGGGGCGGTGGCTACACCTTC. Amino acid sequence: CASSEQGGGGYTF. The chain carries TRBV2 and TRBJ1-2; 7 nucleotides agree with TRBD1. Per the germline V gene, CDR1 is SNHLY and CDR2 is FYNNEI. V lost 2 bases and J lost 7; bases outside the gene matches: 4. The CDR3 runs 13 residues.

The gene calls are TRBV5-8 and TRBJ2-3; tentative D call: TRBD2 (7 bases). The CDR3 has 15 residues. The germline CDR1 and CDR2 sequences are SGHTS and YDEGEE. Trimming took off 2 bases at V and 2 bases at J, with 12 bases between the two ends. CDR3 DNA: TGTGCCAGCAGCTTCGGGGGGCGACTCACAGATACGCAGTATTTT. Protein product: CASSFGGRLTDTQYF.

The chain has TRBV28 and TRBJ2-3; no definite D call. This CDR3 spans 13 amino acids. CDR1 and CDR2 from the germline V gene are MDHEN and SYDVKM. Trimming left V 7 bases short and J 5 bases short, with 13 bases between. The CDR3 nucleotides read TGTGCCAGCAACCCAGGTTCGCAAGATACGCAGTATTTT. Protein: CASNPGSQDTQYF.

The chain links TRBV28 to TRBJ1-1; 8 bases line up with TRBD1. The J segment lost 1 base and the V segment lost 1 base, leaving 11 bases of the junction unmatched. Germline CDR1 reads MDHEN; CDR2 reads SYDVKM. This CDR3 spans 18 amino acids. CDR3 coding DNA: TGTGCCAGCAGTTTATTTATGCAGGGGGCACGGAGGAACACTGAAGCTTTCTTT. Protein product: CASSLFMQGARRNTEAFF.

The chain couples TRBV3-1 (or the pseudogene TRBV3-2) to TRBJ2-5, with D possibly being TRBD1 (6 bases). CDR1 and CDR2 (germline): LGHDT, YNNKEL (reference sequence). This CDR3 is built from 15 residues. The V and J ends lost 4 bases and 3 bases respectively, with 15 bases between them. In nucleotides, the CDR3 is TGTGCCAGCAGCCCCACGACAGGAGAAAAAGAGACCCAGTACTTC. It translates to CASSPTTGEKETQYF.

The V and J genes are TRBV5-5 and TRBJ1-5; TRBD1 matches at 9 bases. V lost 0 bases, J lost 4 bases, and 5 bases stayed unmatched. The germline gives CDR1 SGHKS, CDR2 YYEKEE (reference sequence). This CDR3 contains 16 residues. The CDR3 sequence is CASSLGGQGKNQPQHF. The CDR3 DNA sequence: TGTGCCAGCAGCTTGGGAGGACAGGGGAAGAATCAGCCCCAGCATTTT.

CDR3 sequence reads: CASSLRQGDTEAFF. In nucleotides, the CDR3 is TGTGCCAGCAGCTTACGACAGGGGGACACTGAAGCTTTCTTT. The chain employs TRBV7-9 and TRBJ1-1; 9 bases fit TRBD1. From germline, CDR1 is SEHNR and CDR2 FQNEAQ (reference sequence). V was clipped by 2 bases and J by 3 bases; unmatched bases: 1. The length of the CDR3 is 14 residues.

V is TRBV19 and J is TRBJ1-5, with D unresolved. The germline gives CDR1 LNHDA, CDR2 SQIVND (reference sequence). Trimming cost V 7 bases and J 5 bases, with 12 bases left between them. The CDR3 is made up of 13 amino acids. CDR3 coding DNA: TGTGCCAGTATCCAGAGGGTAGATCAGCCCCAGCATTTT. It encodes CASIQRVDQPQHF.

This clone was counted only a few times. CDR3 DNA sequence: TGTGCCAGTAGTATAGGCGTTTATGTCAGGAGCAATCAGCCCCAGCATTTT. Translation: CASSIGVYVRSNQPQHF. The V and J genes are TRBV19 and TRBJ1-5; unclear D gene. The CDR3 length is 17 residues. Germline V gives CDR1 LNHDA, CDR2 SQIVND (reference sequence). The V end was cut by 1 base, the J end by 1 base, with 14 bases between.

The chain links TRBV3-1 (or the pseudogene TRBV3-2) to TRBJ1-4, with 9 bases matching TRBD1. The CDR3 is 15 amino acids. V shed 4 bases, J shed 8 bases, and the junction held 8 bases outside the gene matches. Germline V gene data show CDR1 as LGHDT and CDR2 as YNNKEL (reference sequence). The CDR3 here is CASSRGTGNREKLFF. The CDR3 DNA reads TGTGCCAGCAGCCGAGGGACAGGGAATCGCGAAAAACTGTTTTTT.

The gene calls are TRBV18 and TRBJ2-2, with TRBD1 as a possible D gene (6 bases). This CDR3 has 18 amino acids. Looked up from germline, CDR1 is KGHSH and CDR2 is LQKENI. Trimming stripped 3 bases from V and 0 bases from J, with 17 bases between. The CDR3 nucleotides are TGTGCCAGCTCACCTTACGACAGGTGGGGTGCGAACACCGGGGAGCTGTTTTTT. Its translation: CASSPYDRWGANTGELFF.

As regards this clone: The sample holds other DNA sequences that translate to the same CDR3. CDR3 bases: TGCAGCGTTTCCCAGGGCAATGAGCAGTTCTTC. It translates to CSVSQGNEQFF. V usage is TRBV29-1 and J usage is TRBJ2-1; the D gene is possibly TRBD1 (5 bases). Trimming removed 5 bases at V and 6 bases at J, with 8 bases between. CDR1 and CDR2 from the germline V gene are SQVTM and ANQGSEA. The CDR3 spans 11 residues.